This TCR beta chain was recorded in a study of blood T cell repertoires in COVID-19 (dated by TCRdb to between 2020 and 2021). Turning to the overall study: Samples from collaborators originated in the United States, Italy and Spain and spanned both the acute and convalescent phases of COVID-19. Sample metadata almost always included a de-identified subject ID, COVID-19 status, age in years and sex. The material from the prospective study consisted of cDNA or gDNA derived from T cells, B-cell-depleted T cells, or PBMCs. Deeply sampled blood TCRbeta repertoires from subjects exposed to, actively infected with, or recovered from COVID-19 were included in the dataset. Where HLA class I and class II types were available, the types were taken from metadata supplied by the sample provider, not from assay-based typing. The repertoires were made available in a free public database intended to serve as a resource for research on the immune response to SARS-CoV-2. The samples were drawn from the first 160 participants of the ongoing ImmuneRACE study and from over a thousand subjects provided by 6 global collaborators.

Reading the germline V gene (reference sequence) gives CDR1 SEHNR and CDR2 FQNEAQ. Relative to germline, V is missing 7 bases and J is missing 7 bases, with 12 bases of the junction outside any gene match. The CDR3 runs 14 residues from the cysteine to the valine. The only DNA kept is the CDR3, 42 bases in frame from the first base. Whole blood was collected in K2EDTA tubes by collaborating institutions according to the institutions' own protocols. For TCRbeta analysis, collaborators shipped samples in one of three forms: frozen whole blood, isolated PBMCs, or DNA extracted from either of those sample types. TCRbeta CDR3 regions were amplified from genomic DNA by means of the immunoSEQ Assay, a bias-controlled multiplex PCR. In the paper's pipeline: Within the assay, amplification of reference gene primers was used to estimate how many nucleated cells each sample contained. Sequence reads were collapsed and filtered to measure the absolute abundance of every unique TCRbeta CDR3 rearrangement. Productive Simpson clonality was computed per sample as the square root of Simpson's diversity index over productive rearrangements. TCRdb obtained this table from immuneACCESS and retained in-frame rearrangements with V and J assigned. These tables miss some clones; where compared with another copy, unresolved V genes account for less than half of the shortfall, and the remainder is unexplained. That table is the source of V, J and clone size, and D and trimming were worked out from the DNA. This sample comprises over 300,000 clones, around four fifths of them detected only once. The ten largest clones capture approximately 1.2% of the sample.

Study-wide findings and limitations: How much clinical and demographic metadata was included differed by source and by participant, and the metadata was provided uncurated.

This clone was recorded a few times. The clone's antigen remains unknown. No clone much larger than this one lies a single base away; base qualities are absent. The chain is assembled from TRBV7-9 and TRBJ2-7; 8 junctional bases match TRBD1. The origin of this receptor is a woman aged 45-60 years with acute or convalescent COVID-19. The sample comprised peripheral blood. The CDR3 in this case is CASTPGQGAPEQYV. The sequenced DNA is TGTGCCAGCACCCCTGGGCAGGGGGCGCCGGAGCAGTACGTC.